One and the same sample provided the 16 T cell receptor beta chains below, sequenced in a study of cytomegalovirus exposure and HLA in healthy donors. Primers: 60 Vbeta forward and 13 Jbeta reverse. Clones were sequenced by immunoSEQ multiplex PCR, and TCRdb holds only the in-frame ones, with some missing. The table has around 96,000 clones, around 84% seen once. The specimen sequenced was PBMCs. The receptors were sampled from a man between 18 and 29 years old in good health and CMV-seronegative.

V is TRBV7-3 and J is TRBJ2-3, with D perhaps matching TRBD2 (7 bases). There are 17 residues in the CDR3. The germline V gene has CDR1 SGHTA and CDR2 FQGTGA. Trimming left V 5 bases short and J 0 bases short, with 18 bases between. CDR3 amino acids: CASSHPPGRGSTDTQYF. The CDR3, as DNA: TGTGCCAGCAGCCACCCTCCTGGGAGGGGGAGCACAGATACGCAGTATTTT.

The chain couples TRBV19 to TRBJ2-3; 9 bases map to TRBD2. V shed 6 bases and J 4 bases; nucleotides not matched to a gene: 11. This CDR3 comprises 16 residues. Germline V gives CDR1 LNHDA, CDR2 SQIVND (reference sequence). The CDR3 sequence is CASRLLAGGGSDTQYF. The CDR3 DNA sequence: TGTGCCAGTAGACTCCTGGCGGGGGGGGGTTCAGATACGCAGTATTTT.

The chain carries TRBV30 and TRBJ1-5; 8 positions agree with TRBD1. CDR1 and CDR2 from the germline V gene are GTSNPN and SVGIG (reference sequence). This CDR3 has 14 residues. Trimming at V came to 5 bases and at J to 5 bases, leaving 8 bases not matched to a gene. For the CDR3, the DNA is TGTGCCTGGGGACCGGGACAGGAGTATCAGCCCCAGCATTTT. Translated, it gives CAWGPGQEYQPQHF.

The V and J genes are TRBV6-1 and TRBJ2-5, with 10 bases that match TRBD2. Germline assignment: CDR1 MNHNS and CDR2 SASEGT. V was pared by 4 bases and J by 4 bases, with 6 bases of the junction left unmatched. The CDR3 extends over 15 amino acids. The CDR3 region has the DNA TGTGCCAGCAGTGTCGGTAGCGGGGGGAGAGAGACCCAGTACTTC. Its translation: CASSVGSGGRETQYF.

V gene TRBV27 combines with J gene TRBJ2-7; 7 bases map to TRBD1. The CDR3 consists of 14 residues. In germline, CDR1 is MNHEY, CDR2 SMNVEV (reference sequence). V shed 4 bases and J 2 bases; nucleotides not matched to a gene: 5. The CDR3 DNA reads TGTGCCAGCAGTTGGGCAGGGGGAACCTACGAGCAGTACTTC. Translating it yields CASSWAGGTYEQYF.

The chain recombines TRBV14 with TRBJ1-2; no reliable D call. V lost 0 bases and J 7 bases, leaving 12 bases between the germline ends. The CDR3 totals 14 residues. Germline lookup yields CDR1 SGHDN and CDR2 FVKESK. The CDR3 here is CASSQEIGGSGYTF. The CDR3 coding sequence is TGTGCCAGCAGCCAAGAGATTGGCGGGTCTGGCTACACCTTC.

The CDR3 DNA sequence: TGTGCCAGCAGTTTGTTAGCGGTGGGGGGCACAGATACGCAGTATTTT. It translates to CASSLLAVGGTDTQYF. The chain links TRBV27 to TRBJ2-3; a possible D gene is TRBD2 (6 bases). The germline gives CDR1 MNHEY, CDR2 SMNVEV (reference sequence). The CDR3 is 16 amino acids. Trimming shortened V by 3 bases and J by 1 base, and 14 bases separated the two germline ends.

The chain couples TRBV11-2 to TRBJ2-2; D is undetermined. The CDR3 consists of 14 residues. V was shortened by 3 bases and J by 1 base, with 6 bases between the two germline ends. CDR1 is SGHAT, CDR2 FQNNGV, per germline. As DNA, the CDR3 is TGTGCCAGCAGCTTTTCCCTGAACACCGGGGAGCTGTTTTTT. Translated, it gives CASSFSLNTGELFF.

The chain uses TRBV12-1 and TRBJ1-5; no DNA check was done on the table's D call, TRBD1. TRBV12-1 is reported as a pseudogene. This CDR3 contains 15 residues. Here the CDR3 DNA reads TGTGCCAGCAGCTGCCGGACAGGTGATGATCAGCCCCAGCATTTT. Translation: CASSCRTGDDQPQHF.

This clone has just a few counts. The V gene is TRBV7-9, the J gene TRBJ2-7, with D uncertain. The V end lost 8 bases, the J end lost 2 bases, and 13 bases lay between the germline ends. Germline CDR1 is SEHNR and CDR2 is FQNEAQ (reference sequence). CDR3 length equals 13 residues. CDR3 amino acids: CASEDLLAYEQYF. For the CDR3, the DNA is TGTGCCAGCGAGGATTTACTCGCCTACGAGCAGTACTTC.

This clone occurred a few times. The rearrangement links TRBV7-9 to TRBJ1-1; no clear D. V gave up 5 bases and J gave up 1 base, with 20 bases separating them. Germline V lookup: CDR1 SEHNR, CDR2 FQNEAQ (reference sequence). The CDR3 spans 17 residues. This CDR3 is CASSEEGRLGPNTEAFF. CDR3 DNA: TGTGCCAGCAGCGAAGAGGGCAGGCTCGGGCCGAACACTGAAGCTTTCTTT.

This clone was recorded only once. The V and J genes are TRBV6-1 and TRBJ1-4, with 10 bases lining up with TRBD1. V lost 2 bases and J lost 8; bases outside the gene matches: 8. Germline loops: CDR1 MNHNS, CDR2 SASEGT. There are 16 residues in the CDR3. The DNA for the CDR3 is TGTGCCAGCAGTGAACCGACAGGGGGCGGGGGAGAAAAACTGTTTTTT. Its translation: CASSEPTGGGGEKLFF.

CDR3 sequence (DNA): TGTGCCACCAGCAACCGACAGGGGGCAAATCAGCCCCAGCATTTT. Protein sequence: CATSNRQGANQPQHF. The rearrangement joins TRBV15 to TRBJ1-5, with TRBD1 matching 10 bases. Per germline, CDR1 LNHNV and CDR2 YYDKDF (reference sequence). This CDR3 contains 15 residues. Germline trimming cut 4 bases from V and 4 bases from J; bases unmatched to any gene: 4. The complete variable domain, with remaining parts taken from reference TRBV15 and TRBJ1-5, reads DAMVIQNPRYQVTQFGKPVTLSCSQTLNHNVMYWYQQKSSQAPKLLFHYYDKDFNNEADTPDNFQSRRPNTSFCFLDIRSPGLGDTAMYLCATSNRQGANQPQHFGDGTRLSIL.

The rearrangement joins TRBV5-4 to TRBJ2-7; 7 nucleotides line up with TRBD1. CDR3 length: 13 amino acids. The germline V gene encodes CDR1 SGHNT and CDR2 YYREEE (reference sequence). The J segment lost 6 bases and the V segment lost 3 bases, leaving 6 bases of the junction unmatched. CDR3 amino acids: CASSWNRGVEQYF. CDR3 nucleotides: TGTGCCAGCAGCTGGAACAGGGGAGTCGAGCAGTACTTC. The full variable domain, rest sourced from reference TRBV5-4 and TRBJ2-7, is ETGVTQSPTHLIKTRGQQVTLRCSSQSGHNTVSWYQQALGQGPQFIFQYYREEENGRGNFPPRFSGLQFPNYSSELNVNALELDDSALYLCASSWNRGVEQYFGPGTRLTVT.

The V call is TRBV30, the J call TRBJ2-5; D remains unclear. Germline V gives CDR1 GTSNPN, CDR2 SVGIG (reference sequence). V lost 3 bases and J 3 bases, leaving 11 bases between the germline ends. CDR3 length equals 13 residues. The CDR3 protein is CAWRKPDEETQYF. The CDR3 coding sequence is TGTGCCTGGAGGAAGCCCGATGAAGAGACCCAGTACTTC.

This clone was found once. CDR3 loop: CASSDLLGGTYEQYF. In nucleotides, the CDR3 is TGCGCCAGCAGTGACCTACTAGGGGGAACCTACGAGCAGTACTTC. V is TRBV10-2 and J is TRBJ2-7, with a weak D call TRBD1 (6 bases). The germline V gene has CDR1 WSHSY and CDR2 SAAADI. V was clipped by 3 bases and J by 2 bases, with 14 bases between them. This CDR3 has 15 amino acids.